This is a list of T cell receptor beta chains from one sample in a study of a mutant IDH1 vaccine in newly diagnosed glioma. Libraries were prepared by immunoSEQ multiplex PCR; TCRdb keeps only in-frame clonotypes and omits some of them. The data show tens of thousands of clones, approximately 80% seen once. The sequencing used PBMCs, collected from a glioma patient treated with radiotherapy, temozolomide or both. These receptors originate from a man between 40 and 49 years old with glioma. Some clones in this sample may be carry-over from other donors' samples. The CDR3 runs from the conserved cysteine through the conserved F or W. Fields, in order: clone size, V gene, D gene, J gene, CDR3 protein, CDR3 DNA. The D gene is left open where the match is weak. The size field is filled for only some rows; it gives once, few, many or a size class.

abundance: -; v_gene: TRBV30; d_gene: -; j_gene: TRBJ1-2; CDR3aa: CAGHRPANYGYTF; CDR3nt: TGTGCCGGACACAGGCCTGCTAACTATGGCTACACCTTC
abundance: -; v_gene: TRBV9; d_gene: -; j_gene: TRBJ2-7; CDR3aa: CASSGKRAGTPSYEQYF; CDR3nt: TGTGCCAGCAGCGGCAAGAGGGCAGGGACCCCTTCCTACGAGCAGTACTTC
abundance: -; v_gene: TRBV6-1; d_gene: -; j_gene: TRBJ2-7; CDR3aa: CASSHTPSYEQYF; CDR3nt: TGTGCCAGCAGTCACACCCCCAGCTACGAGCAGTACTTC
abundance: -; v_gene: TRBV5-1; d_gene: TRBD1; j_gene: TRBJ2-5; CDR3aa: CASSFQGAEETQYF; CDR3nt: TGCGCCAGCAGCTTCCAGGGGGCAGAAGAGACCCAGTACTTC
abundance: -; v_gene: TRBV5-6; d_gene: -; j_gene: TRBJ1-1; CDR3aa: CASSLRGGGTTEAFF; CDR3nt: TGTGCCAGCAGCCTGAGGGGGGGAGGGACCACTGAAGCTTTCTTT
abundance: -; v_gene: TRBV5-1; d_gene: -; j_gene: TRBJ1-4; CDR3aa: CASSYTARGGEKLFF; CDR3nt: TGCGCCAGCTCCTACACAGCCCGGGGGGGCGAAAAACTGTTTTTT
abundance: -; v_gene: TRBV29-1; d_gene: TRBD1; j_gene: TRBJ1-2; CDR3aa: CSVVLGQGYGYTF; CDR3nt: TGCAGCGTCGTCCTGGGACAGGGCTATGGCTACACCTTC
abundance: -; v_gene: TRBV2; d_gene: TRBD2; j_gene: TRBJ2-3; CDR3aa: CASSEAGTSEGSDTQYF; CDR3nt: TGTGCCAGCAGTGAAGCCGGGACTAGCGAGGGGTCCGATACGCAGTATTTT
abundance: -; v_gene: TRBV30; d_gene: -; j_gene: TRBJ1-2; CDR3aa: CAWSVRLVFYGYTF; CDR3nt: TGTGCCTGGAGTGTACGGCTGGTTTTTTATGGCTACACCTTC
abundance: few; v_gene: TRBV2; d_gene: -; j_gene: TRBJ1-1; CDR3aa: CASRRLMNTEAFF; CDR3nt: TGTGCCAGCAGGCGGCTCATGAACACTGAAGCTTTCTTT
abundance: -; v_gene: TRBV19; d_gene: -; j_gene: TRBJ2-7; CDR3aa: CASSIANRNHEQYF; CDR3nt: TGTGCCAGTAGTATAGCTAACAGAAACCACGAGCAGTACTTC
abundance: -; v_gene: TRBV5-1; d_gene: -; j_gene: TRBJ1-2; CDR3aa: CASSLAASLDDYTF; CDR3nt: TGCGCCAGCAGCTTGGCGGCATCTCTTGATGACTACACCTTC
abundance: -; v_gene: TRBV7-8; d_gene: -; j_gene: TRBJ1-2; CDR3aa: CASSLVGSANYGYTF; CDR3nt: TGTGCCAGCAGCTTAGTGGGCAGCGCTAACTATGGCTACACCTTC
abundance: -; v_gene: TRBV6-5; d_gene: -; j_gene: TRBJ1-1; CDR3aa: CASSYSTGRPEAFF; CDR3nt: TGTGCCAGCAGTTACTCGACAGGCAGACCAGAAGCTTTCTTT
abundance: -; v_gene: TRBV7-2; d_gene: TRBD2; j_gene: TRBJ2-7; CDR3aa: CASSLGQGGGVYEQYF; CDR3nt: TGTGCCAGCAGCTTAGGACAGGGCGGGGGGGTTTACGAGCAGTACTTC
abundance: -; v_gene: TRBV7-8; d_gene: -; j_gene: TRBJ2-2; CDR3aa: CASSTLTGNTGELFF; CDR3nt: TGTGCCAGCAGCACTCTGACAGGGAACACCGGGGAGCTGTTTTTT
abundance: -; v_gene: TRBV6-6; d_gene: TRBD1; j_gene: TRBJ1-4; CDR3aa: CATVTTGNEKLFF; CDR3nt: TGTGCCACTGTTACGACAGGGAATGAAAAACTGTTTTTT
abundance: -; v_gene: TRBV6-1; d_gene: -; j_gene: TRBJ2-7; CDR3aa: CASSEETAPGQRLSYEQYF; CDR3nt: TGTGCCAGCAGTGAAGAGACCGCCCCGGGACAACGGCTCTCCTACGAGCAGTACTTC
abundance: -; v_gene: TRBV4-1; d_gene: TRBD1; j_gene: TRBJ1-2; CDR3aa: CASSLGTGGNYGYTF; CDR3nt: TGCGCCAGCAGCCTCGGGACAGGGGGTAACTATGGCTACACCTTC
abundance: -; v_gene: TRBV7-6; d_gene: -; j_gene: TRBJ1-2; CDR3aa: CASSLVEQGGYTF; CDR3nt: TGTGCCAGCAGCTTAGTCGAACAGGGTGGCTACACCTTC
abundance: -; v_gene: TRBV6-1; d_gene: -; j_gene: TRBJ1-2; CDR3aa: CASSEAPGPYGYTF; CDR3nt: TGTGCCAGCAGTGAAGCTCCCGGTCCCTATGGCTACACCTTC
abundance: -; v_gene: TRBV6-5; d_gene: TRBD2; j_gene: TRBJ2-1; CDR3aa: CASSYRGLDSYNEQFF; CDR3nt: TGTGCCAGCAGTTACCGCGGACTAGACTCCTACAATGAGCAGTTCTTC
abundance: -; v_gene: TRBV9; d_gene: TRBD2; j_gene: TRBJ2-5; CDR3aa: CASSVSSGAGSETQYF; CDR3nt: TGTGCCAGCAGCGTTTCTAGCGGGGCCGGCTCGGAGACCCAGTACTTC